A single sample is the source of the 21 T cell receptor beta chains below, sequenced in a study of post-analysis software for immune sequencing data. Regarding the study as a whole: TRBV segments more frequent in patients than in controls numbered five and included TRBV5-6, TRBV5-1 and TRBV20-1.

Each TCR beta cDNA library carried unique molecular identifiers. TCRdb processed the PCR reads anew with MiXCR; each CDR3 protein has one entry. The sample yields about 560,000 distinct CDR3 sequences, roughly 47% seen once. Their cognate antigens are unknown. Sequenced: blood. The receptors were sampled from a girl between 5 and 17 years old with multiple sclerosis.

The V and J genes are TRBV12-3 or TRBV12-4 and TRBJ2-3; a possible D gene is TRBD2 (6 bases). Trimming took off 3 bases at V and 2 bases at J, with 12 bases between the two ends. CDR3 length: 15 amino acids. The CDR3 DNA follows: TGTGCCAGCAGTTTTGTGGCGGGATACACAGATACGCAGTATTTT. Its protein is CASSFVAGYTDTQYF.

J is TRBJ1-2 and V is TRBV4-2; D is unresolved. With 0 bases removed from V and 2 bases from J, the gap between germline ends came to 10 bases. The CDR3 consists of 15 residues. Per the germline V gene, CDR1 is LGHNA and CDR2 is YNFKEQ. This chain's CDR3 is CASSQERQLNYGYTF. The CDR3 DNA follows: TGTGCCAGCAGCCAAGAAAGGCAGCTCAACTATGGCTACACCTTC.

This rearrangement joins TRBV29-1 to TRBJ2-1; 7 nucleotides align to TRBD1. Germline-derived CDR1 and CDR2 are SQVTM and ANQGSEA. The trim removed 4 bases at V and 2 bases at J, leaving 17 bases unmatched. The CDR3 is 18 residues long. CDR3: CSVAPPPKGAVPYNEQFF. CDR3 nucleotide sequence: TGCAGCGTTGCGCCCCCCCCGAAGGGGGCCGTCCCCTACAATGAGCAGTTCTTC.

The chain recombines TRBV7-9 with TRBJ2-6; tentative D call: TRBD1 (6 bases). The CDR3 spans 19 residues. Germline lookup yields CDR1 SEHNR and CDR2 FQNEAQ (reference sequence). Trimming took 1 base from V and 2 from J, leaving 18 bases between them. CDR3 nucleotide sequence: TGTGCCAGCAGCTTAGAGGCCTTCAGGGGATGGGCTGGGGCCAACGTCCTGACTTTC. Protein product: CASSLEAFRGWAGANVLTF. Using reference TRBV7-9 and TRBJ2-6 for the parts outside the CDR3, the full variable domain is DTGVSQNPRHKITKRGQNVTFRCDPISEHNRLYWYRQTLGQGPEFLTYFQNEAQLEKSRLLSDRFSAERPKGSFSTLEIQRTEQGDSAMYLCASSLEAFRGWAGANVLTFGAGSRLTVL.

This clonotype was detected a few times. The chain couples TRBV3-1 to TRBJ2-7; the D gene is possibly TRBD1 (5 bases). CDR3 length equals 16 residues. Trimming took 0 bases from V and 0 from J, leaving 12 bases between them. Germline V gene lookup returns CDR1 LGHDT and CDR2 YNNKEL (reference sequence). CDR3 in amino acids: CASSQDPRVPSYEQYF. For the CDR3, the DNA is TGTGCCAGCAGCCAAGATCCCAGGGTCCCCTCCTACGAGCAGTACTTC.

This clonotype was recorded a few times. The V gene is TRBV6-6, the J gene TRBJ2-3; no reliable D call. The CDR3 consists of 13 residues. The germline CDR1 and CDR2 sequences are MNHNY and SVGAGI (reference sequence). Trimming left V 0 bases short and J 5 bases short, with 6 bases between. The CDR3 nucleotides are TGTGCCAGCAGTTACTCGAAGGGAGATACGCAGTATTTT. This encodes CASSYSKGDTQYF.

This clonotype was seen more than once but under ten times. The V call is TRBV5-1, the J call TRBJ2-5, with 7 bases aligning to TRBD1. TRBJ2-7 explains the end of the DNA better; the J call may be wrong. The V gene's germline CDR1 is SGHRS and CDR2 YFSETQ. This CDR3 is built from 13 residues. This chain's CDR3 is CASSLPAGGEQYF. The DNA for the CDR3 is TGCGCCAGCAGCTTGCCGGCAGGGGGCGAGCAGTACTTC.

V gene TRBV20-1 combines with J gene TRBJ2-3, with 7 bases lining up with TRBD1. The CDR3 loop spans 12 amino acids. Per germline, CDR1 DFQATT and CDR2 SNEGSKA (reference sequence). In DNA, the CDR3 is TGCGGATCGACAGGGAACACAGATACGCAGTATTTT. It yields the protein CGSTGNTDTQYF.

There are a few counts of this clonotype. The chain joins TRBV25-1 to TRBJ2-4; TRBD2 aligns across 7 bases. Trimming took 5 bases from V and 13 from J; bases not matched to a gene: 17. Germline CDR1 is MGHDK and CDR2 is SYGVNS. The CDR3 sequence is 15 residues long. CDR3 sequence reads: CASSLLAAPTKKQYF. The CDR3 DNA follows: TGTGCCAGCAGTCTTCTAGCGGCCCCTACTAAGAAGCAGTACTTC.

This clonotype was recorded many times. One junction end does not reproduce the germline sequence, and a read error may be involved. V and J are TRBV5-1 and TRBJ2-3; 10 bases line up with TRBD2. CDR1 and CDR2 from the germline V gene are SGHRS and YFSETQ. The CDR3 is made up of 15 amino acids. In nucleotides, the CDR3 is TGTGCCAGCTCACTACTAGCGGGGAGCACAGATACGCAGTATTTT. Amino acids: CASSLLAGSTDTQYF.

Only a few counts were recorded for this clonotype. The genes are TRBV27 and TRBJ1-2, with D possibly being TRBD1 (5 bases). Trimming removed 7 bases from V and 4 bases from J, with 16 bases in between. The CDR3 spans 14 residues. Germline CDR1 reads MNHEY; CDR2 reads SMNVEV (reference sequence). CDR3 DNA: TGTGCCAGCACCCCCTCGGGACTGAGCTATGGCTACACCTTC. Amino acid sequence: CASTPSGLSYGYTF.

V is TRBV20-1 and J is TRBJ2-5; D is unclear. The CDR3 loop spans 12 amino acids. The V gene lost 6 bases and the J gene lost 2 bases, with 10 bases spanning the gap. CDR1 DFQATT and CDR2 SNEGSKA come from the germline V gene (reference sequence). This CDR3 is CSAVRSQETQYF. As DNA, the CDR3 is TGCAGTGCAGTCAGGAGTCAAGAGACCCAGTACTTC.

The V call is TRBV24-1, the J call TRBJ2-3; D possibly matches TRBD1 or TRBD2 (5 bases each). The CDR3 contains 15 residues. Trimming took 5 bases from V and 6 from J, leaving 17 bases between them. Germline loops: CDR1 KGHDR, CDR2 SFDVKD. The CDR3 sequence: CATSVLRAGADTQYF. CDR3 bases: TGTGCCACCAGTGTACTGAGGGCCGGGGCGGATACGCAGTATTTT.

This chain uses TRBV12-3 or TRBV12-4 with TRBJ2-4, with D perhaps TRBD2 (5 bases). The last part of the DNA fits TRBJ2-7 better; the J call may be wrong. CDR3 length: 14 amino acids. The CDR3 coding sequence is TGTGCCATCACCTCAGTTGAGGCGGGTTACGAGCAGTACTTC. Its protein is CAITSVEAGYEQYF.

CDR3 in amino acids: CASSYSQGYGQETQYF. The CDR3 bases are TGTGCCAGCAGTTACTCTCAGGGGTATGGCCAAGAGACCCAGTACTTC. This chain uses TRBV6-5 with TRBJ2-5; weak D call: TRBD1 (6 bases). Germline V gene lookup returns CDR1 MNHEY and CDR2 SVGAGI. This CDR3 comprises 16 residues. V lost 0 bases and J 1 base, leaving 12 bases between the germline ends.

CDR3 region: CASRTEYNEQFF. The CDR3 nucleotides are TGTGCCAGCAGGACAGAATACAATGAGCAGTTCTTC. The chain employs TRBV12-3 or TRBV12-4 and TRBJ2-1, with D tentatively TRBD1 (5 bases). Trimming left V 6 bases short and J 4 bases short, with 7 bases between. The CDR3 has 12 amino acids.

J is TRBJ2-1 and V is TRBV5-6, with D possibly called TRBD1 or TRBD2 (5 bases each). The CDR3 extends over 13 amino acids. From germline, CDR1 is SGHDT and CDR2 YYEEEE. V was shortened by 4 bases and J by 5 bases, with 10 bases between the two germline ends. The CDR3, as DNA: TGTGCCAGCAGCCGGGACCACCACAATGAGCAGTTCTTC. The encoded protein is CASSRDHHNEQFF.

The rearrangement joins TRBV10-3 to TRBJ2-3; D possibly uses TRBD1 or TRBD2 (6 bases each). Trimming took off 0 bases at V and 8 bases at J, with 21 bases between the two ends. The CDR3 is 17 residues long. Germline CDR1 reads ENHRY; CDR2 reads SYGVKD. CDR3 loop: CAISESPEGGIGGTQYF. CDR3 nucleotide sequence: TGTGCCATCAGTGAGTCCCCCGAGGGGGGAATAGGTGGTACGCAGTATTTT.

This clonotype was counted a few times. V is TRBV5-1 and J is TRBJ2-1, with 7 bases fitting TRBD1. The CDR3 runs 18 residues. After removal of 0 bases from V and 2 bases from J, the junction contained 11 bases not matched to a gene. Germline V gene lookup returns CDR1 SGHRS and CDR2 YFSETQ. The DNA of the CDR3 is TGCGCCAGCAGCTTGGTTCCCCCTACAGGGGTTGCCTACAATGAGCAGTTCTTC. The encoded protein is CASSLVPPTGVAYNEQFF.

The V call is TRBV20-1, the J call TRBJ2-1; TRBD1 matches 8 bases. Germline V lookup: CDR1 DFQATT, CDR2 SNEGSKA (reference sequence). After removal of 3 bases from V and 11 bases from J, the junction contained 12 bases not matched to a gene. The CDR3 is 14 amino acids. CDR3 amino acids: CSASRQGATPKQFF. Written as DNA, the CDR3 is TGCAGTGCTAGTCGCCAGGGGGCGACCCCCAAGCAGTTCTTC.

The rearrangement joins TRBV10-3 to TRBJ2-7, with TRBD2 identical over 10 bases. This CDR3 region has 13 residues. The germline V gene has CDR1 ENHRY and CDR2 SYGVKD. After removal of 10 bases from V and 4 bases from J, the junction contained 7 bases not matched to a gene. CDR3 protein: CATCLAGEYEQYF. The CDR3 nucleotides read TGTGCCACCTGCCTAGCGGGGGAATACGAGCAGTACTTC.